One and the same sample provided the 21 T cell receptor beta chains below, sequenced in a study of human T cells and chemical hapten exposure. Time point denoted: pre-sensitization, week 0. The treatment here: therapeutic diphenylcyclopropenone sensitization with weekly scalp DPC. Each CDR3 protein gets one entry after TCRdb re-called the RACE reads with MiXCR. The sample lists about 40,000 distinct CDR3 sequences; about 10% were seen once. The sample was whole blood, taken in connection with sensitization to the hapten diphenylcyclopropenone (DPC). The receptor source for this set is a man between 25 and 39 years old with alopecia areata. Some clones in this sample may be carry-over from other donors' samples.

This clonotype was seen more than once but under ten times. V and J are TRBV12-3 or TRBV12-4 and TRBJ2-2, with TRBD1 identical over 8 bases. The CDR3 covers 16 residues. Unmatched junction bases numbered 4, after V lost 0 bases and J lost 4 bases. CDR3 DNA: TGTGCCAGCAGTTTAGCGCGGGACAGGCTCACCGGGGAGCTGTTTTTT. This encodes CASSLARDRLTGELFF.

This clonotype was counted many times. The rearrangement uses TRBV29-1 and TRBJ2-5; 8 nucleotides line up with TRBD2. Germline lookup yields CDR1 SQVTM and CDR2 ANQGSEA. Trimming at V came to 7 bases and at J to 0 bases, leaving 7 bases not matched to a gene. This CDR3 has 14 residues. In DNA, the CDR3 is TGCAGCGCACTAGCGGAGCGGAACCAAGAGACCCAGTACTTC. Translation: CSALAERNQETQYF. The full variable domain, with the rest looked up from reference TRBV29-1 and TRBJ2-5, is SAVISQKPSRDICQRGTSLTIQCQVDSQVTMMFWYRQQPGQSLTLIATANQGSEATYESGFVIDKFPISRPNLTFSTLTVSNMSPEDSSIYLCSALAERNQETQYFGPGTRLLVL.

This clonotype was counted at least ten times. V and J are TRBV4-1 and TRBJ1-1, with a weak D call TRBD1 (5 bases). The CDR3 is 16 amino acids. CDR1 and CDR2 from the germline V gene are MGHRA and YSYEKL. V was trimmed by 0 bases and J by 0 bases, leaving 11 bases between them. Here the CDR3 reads CASSQERTRVNTEAFF. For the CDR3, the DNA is TGCGCCAGCAGCCAAGAGCGCACCAGGGTGAACACTGAAGCTTTCTTT.

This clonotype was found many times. This chain's CDR3 is CASALSGTGNQPQHF. As DNA, the CDR3 is TGTGCCAGCGCACTTTCTGGGACAGGGAATCAGCCCCAGCATTTT. This chain uses TRBV6-1 with TRBJ1-5; 9 bases align to TRBD1. Germline values: CDR1 MNHNS, CDR2 SASEGT. The CDR3 consists of 15 residues. V was pared by 8 bases and J by 4 bases, with 9 bases of the junction left unmatched.

CDR3 DNA: TGTGCCAGCTCACCGACAGGAATCACTGAAGCTTTCTTT. As protein: CASSPTGITEAFF. The chain joins TRBV18 to TRBJ1-1; a weak D match, TRBD1 (6 bases). From germline, CDR1 is KGHSH and CDR2 LQKENI. V was clipped by 3 bases and J by 4 bases, with 9 bases between them. The CDR3 consists of 13 residues. Combining the CDR3 with reference TRBV18 and TRBJ1-1 gives the whole variable domain NAGVMQNPRHLVRRRGQEARLRCSPMKGHSHVYWYRQLPEEGLKFMVYLQKENIIDESGMPKERFSAEFPKEGPSILRIQQVVRGDSAAYFCASSPTGITEAFFGQGTRLTVV.

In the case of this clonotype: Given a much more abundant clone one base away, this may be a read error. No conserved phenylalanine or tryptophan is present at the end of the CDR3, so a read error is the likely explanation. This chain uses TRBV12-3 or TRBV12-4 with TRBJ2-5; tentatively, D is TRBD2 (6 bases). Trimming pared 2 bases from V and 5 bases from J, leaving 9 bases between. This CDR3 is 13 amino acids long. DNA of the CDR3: TGTGCCAGCAGTTTATCGGGGGTTGAGACCCAGTACTCC. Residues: CASSLSGVETQYS.

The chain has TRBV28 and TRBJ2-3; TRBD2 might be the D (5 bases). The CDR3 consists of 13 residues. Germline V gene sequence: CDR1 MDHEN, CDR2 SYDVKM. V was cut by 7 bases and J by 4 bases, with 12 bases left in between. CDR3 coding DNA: TGTGCCAGCAAGTTGGAGCGGCCAGATACGCAGTATTTT. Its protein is CASKLERPDTQYF.

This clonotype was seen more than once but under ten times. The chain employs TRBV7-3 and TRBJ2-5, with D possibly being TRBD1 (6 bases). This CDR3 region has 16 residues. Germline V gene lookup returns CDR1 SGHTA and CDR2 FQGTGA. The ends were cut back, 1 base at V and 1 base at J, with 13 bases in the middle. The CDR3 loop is CASSLNSGTRQETQYF. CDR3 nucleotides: TGTGCCAGCAGCTTAAATTCCGGGACACGCCAAGAGACCCAGTACTTC. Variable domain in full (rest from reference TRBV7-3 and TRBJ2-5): GAGVSQTPSNKVTEKGKYVELRCDPISGHTALYWYRQSLGQGPEFLIYFQGTGAADDSGLPNDRFFAVRPEGSVSTLKIQRTERGDSAVYLCASSLNSGTRQETQYFGPGTRLLVL.

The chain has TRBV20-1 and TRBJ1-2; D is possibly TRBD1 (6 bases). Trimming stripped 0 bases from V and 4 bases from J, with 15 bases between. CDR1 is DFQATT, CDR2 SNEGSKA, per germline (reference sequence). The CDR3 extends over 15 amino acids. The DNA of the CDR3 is TGCAGTGCTAGAGATAATCTAAGAGGGGGCTATGGCTACACCTTC. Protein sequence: CSARDNLRGGYGYTF.

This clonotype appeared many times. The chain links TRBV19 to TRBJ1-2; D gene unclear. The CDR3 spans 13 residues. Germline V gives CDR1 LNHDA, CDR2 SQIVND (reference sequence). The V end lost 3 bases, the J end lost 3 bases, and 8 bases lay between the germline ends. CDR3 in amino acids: CASSIPGDYGYTF. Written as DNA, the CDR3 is TGTGCCAGTAGTATTCCCGGGGACTATGGCTACACCTTC.

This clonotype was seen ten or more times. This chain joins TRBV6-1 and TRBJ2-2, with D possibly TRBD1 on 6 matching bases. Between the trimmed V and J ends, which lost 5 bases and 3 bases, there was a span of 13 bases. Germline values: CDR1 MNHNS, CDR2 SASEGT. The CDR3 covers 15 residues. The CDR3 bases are TGTGCCAGCAGTCACCGGGACACCTACACCGGGGAGCTGTTTTTT. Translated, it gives CASSHRDTYTGELFF.

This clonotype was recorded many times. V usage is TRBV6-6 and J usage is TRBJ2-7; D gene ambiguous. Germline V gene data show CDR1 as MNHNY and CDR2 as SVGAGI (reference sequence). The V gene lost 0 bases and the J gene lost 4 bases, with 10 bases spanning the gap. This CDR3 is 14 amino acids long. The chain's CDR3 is CASSYSRWTYEQYF. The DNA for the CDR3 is TGTGCCAGCAGTTACTCGAGGTGGACGTACGAGCAGTACTTC.

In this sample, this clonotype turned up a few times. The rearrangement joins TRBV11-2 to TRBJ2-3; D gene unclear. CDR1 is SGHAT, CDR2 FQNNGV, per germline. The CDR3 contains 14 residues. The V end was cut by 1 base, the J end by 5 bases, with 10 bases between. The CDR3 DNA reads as TGTGCCAGCAGCTTAGTTCGAAAGGGAGATACGCAGTATTTT. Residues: CASSLVRKGDTQYF.

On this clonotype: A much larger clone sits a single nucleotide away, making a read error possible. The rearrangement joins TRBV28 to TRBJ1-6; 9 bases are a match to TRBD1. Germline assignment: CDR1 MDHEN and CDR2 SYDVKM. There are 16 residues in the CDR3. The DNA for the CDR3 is TGTGCCAGCAGACCCTTTGGGGGACAGGGTGGATCACCCCACCACTTT. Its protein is CASRPFGGQGGSPHHF.

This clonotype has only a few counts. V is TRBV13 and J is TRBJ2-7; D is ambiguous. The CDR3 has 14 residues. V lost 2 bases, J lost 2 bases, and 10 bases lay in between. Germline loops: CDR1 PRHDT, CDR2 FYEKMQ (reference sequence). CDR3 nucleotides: TGTGCCAGCAGCTTACTGGGCCCCACCTACGAGCAGTACTTC. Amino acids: CASSLLGPTYEQYF.

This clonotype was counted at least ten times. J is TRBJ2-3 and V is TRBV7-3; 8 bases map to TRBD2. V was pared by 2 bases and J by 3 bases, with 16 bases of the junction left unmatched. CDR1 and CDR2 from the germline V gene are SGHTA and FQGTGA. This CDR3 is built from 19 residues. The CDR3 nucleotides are TGTGCCAGCAGCTTATTCGTTCCGGGGGGGCCGAAAGGAACAGATACGCAGTATTTT. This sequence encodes CASSLFVPGGPKGTDTQYF.

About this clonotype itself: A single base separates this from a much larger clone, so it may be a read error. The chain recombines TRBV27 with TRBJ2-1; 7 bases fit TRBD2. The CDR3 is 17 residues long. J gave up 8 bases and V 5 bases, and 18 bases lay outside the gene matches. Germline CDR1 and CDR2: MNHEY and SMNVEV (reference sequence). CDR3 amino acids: CASSPPRPGGYVYEQFF. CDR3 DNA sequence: TGTGCCAGCAGTCCGCCCCGGCCGGGAGGATATGTCTATGAGCAGTTCTTC.

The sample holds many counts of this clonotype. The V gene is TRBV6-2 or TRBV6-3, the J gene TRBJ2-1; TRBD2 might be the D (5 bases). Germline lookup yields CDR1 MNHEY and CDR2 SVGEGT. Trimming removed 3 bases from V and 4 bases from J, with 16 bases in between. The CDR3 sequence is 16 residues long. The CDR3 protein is CASSYTGKTTYNEQFF. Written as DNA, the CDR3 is TGTGCCAGCAGTTATACCGGGAAGACCACTTACAATGAGCAGTTCTTC.

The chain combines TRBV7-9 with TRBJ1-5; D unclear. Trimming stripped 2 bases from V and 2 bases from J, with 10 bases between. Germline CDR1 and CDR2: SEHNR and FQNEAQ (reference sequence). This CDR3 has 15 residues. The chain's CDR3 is CASSLLVDGNQPQHF. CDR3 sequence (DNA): TGTGCCAGCAGCTTATTGGTTGACGGCAATCAGCCCCAGCATTTT.

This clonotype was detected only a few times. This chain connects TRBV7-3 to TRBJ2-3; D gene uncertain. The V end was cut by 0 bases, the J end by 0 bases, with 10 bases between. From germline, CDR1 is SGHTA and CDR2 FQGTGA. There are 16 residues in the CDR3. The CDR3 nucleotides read TGTGCCAGCAGCTTAACTCGACTTCCTAGCACAGATACGCAGTATTTT. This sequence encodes CASSLTRLPSTDTQYF.

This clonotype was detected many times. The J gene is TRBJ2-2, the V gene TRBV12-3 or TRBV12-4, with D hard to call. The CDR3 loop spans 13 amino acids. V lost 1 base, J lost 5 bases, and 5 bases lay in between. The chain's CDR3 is CASSLGATGELFF. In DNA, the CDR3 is TGTGCCAGCAGTTTAGGAGCGACCGGGGAGCTGTTTTTT.